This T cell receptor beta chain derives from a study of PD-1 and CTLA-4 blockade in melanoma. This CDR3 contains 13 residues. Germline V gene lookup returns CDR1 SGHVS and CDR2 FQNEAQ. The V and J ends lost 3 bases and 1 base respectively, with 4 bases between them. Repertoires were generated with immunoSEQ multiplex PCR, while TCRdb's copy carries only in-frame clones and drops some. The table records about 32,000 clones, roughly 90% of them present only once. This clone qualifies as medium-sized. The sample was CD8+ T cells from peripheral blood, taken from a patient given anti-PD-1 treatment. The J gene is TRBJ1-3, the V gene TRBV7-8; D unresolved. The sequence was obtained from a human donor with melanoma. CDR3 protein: CASSLGSGNTIYF. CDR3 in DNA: TGTGCCAGCAGCTTGGGGTCTGGAAACACCATATATTTT.